The present T cell receptor (beta chain) was sequenced within a study of spatial heterogeneity in lung cancer. The study's findings and limits: For expanded intratumoral alpha and beta TCRs, counts tracked tumor mutation counts.

Time point: sample taken at primary tumor resection. This clonotype was seen a single time. The antigen remains unidentified. TCRdb recomputed calls from the 5' RACE reads with MiXCR, one row per CDR3 protein. The sample yields several thousand distinct CDR3 sequences, over 20% seen once. Germline V lookup: CDR1 LNHDA, CDR2 SQIVND (reference sequence). CDR3 length equals 12 residues. Trimming removed 9 bases from V and 5 bases from J, with 14 bases in between. The TCR comes from a male donor with early-stage non-small cell lung cancer. The chain is built from TRBV19 and TRBJ2-7, with D possibly TRBD1 on 5 matching bases. The specimen comprised lung tumor tissue, sampled at surgery. CDR3 nucleotide sequence: TGTGCCAGCGGGCAGGGTATTAACGAGCAGTACTTC. This encodes CASGQGINEQYF.